This TCR beta chain was documented in a study of blood T cell repertoires in COVID-19. Study in general: COVID-19 samples from acute and convalescent phases originated in the United States, Italy and Spain. The cDNA or gDNA used as material had been derived from T cells, B-cell-depleted T cells, or PBMCs.

Germline CDR1 and CDR2: LGHNA and YSLEER. V was clipped by 0 bases and J by 4 bases; unmatched bases: 4. The CDR3 totals 15 residues. Patients from Seattle were sampled longitudinally, starting during active infection. TCRdb's table, derived via immunoSEQ multiplex PCR, lists solely in-frame clones and lacks some. This table has over 200,000 clones, 75% to 85% appearing once. The chain carries TRBV4-3 and TRBJ1-2; 8 bases fit TRBD1. The clonotype was recovered from a woman in her 30s with COVID-19, enrolled during active disease. Sequences were obtained from peripheral blood. For the CDR3, the DNA is TGCGCCAGCAGCCAAGATTCGGGACAGGTCTATGGCTACACCTTC. Amino acids: CASSQDSGQVYGYTF.